This TCR beta chain came from a study of T-cell memory formation after mild COVID-19. General observations from the study: Whereas later expanders leaned CD4+, clones contracting day 15 to 85 showed a balanced CD4/CD8 makeup.

On this clonotype itself: Its specificity is not known.

From the 5' RACE reads, TCRdb called clonotypes with MiXCR, one entry per CDR3 protein. The repertoire holds 300,000 to 350,000 distinct CDR3 sequences, with approximately 19% as singletons. The germline V gene encodes CDR1 DFQATT and CDR2 SNEGSKA (reference sequence). V dropped 3 bases and J dropped 7; count of bases not matched to a gene: 7. The CDR3 has 13 amino acids. The sequenced material came from PBMCs or a T cell subset sorted from them (not recorded which). The TCR was taken from a man aged 18-30 years who had mild COVID-19 (a few samples of this study predate the infection). Cell type and time point are not known. V gene TRBV20-1 combines with J gene TRBJ1-2; 8 bases agree with TRBD1. This CDR3 reads CSARDREEGGYTF. DNA of the CDR3: TGCAGTGCTAGGGACAGGGAAGAGGGTGGCTACACCTTC.